These 10 T cell receptor beta chains originate from one sample sequenced in a study of CD8 T cells in ankylosing spondylitis. Study-wide points: One TCR beta motif, made up of 7 or 8 highly homologous variants, appeared characteristic of ankylosing spondylitis blood.

TCRdb reprocessed the 5' RACE reads via MiXCR and lists one record per CDR3 protein. Of around 770,000 distinct CDR3 sequences listed, around 19% are singletons. These receptors have no known antigen. Material for sequencing was blood, either unsorted or a sorted T cell fraction (not recorded which). The receptors were sampled from a male donor with ankylosing spondylitis.

There are many counts of this clonotype. The chain couples TRBV12-3 or TRBV12-4 to TRBJ1-2; 9 bases line up with TRBD1. The CDR3 covers 14 residues. V was pared by 2 bases and J by 8 bases, with 6 bases of the junction left unmatched. Here the CDR3 DNA reads TGTGCCAGCAGTTTAAAGGACAGGGGTCGAGGCTACACCTTC. Translation: CASSLKDRGRGYTF.

The chain is built from TRBV7-8 and TRBJ1-1; weak D call: TRBD1 (6 bases). Germline CDR1 reads SGHVS; CDR2 reads FQNEAQ. Between the trimmed V and J ends, which lost 5 bases and 0 bases, there was a span of 16 bases. The CDR3 loop spans 16 amino acids. The CDR3 reads CASSPVENRVNTEAFF. In nucleotides, the CDR3 is TGTGCCAGCAGCCCCGTGGAGAACAGGGTGAACACTGAAGCTTTCTTT.

The rearrangement links TRBV7-2 to TRBJ1-2, with D perhaps TRBD1 (6 bases). Germline V gives CDR1 SGHTA, CDR2 FQGNSA. V was pared by 3 bases and J by 2 bases, with 16 bases between. The CDR3 spans 16 residues. The CDR3 DNA is TGTGCCAGCAGCTTGTGGGGTACAGGGCCAAACTATGGCTACACCTTC. Its protein is CASSLWGTGPNYGYTF.

There are a few counts of this clonotype. The chain uses TRBV6-2 or TRBV6-3 and TRBJ2-1; 9 bases agree with TRBD2. The CDR3 loop spans 16 amino acids. CDR1 MNHEY and CDR2 SVGEGT come from the germline V gene. V lost 1 base to trimming and J lost 0 bases; unmatched junction nucleotides: 1. CDR3 loop: CASSYFSGSSYNEQFF. The DNA for the CDR3 is TGTGCCAGCAGTTACTTTAGCGGGAGCTCCTACAATGAGCAGTTCTTC.

This clonotype was detected only a few times. The chain is built from TRBV5-6 and TRBJ1-5; weak D call: TRBD1 (6 bases). The ends were cut back, 2 bases at V and 6 bases at J, with 15 bases in the middle. The germline V gene encodes CDR1 SGHDT and CDR2 YYEEEE. CDR3 length equals 15 residues. Here the CDR3 reads CASSFWGARTQPQHF. In DNA form, the CDR3 reads TGTGCCAGCAGCTTTTGGGGGGCGCGAACTCAGCCCCAGCATTTT.

This clonotype was seen more than once but under ten times. The V gene is TRBV28, the J gene TRBJ2-5; 9 nucleotides match TRBD1. The CDR3 has 13 residues. Germline trimming cut 6 bases from V and 6 bases from J; bases unmatched to any gene: 5. Germline assignment: CDR1 MDHEN and CDR2 SYDVKM. CDR3 nucleotides: TGTGCCAGCAGGAGACAGGGGGAGAAGACCCAGTACTTC. This translates into CASRRQGEKTQYF.

This clonotype was counted only a few times. This chain joins TRBV30 and TRBJ2-1; D tentatively reads TRBD1 or TRBD2 (6 bases each). Germline V lookup: CDR1 GTSNPN, CDR2 SVGIG (reference sequence). This CDR3 is 16 amino acids long. In nucleotides, the CDR3 is TGTGTCCTGGTCGTCAAGGGGGGCAGCTCCTACAATGAGCAGTTCTTC. This codes for CVLVVKGGSSYNEQFF.

This clonotype turned up a few times. The V gene is TRBV5-6, the J gene TRBJ2-1; no definite D call. The ends were cut back, 0 bases at V and 0 bases at J, with 16 bases in the middle. Germline V gene sequence: CDR1 SGHDT, CDR2 YYEEEE. This CDR3 is 18 amino acids long. The CDR3 protein is CASSLGGGAPLSYNEQFF. DNA for the CDR3: TGTGCCAGCAGCTTGGGTGGTGGAGCGCCCCTCTCCTACAATGAGCAGTTCTTC.

V is TRBV10-3 and J is TRBJ2-5; TRBD1 is a possible D gene (6 bases). This CDR3 has 14 residues. Per germline, CDR1 ENHRY and CDR2 SYGVKD. V shed 4 bases and J shed 5 bases, with 14 bases lying between them. CDR3 in amino acids: CAISGSGVGETQYF. The CDR3 region has the DNA TGTGCCATCAGTGGGTCAGGGGTTGGGGAGACCCAGTACTTC.

Only a few counts were recorded for this clonotype. The CDR3 loop reads CASRDRAGTDTQYF. The CDR3 coding sequence is TGTGCCAGCAGGGACAGGGCGGGGACAGATACGCAGTATTTT. The chain recombines TRBV12-3 or TRBV12-4 with TRBJ2-3; 8 bases are shared with TRBD1. The CDR3 consists of 14 residues. V lost 6 bases, J lost 3 bases, and 5 bases stayed unmatched.